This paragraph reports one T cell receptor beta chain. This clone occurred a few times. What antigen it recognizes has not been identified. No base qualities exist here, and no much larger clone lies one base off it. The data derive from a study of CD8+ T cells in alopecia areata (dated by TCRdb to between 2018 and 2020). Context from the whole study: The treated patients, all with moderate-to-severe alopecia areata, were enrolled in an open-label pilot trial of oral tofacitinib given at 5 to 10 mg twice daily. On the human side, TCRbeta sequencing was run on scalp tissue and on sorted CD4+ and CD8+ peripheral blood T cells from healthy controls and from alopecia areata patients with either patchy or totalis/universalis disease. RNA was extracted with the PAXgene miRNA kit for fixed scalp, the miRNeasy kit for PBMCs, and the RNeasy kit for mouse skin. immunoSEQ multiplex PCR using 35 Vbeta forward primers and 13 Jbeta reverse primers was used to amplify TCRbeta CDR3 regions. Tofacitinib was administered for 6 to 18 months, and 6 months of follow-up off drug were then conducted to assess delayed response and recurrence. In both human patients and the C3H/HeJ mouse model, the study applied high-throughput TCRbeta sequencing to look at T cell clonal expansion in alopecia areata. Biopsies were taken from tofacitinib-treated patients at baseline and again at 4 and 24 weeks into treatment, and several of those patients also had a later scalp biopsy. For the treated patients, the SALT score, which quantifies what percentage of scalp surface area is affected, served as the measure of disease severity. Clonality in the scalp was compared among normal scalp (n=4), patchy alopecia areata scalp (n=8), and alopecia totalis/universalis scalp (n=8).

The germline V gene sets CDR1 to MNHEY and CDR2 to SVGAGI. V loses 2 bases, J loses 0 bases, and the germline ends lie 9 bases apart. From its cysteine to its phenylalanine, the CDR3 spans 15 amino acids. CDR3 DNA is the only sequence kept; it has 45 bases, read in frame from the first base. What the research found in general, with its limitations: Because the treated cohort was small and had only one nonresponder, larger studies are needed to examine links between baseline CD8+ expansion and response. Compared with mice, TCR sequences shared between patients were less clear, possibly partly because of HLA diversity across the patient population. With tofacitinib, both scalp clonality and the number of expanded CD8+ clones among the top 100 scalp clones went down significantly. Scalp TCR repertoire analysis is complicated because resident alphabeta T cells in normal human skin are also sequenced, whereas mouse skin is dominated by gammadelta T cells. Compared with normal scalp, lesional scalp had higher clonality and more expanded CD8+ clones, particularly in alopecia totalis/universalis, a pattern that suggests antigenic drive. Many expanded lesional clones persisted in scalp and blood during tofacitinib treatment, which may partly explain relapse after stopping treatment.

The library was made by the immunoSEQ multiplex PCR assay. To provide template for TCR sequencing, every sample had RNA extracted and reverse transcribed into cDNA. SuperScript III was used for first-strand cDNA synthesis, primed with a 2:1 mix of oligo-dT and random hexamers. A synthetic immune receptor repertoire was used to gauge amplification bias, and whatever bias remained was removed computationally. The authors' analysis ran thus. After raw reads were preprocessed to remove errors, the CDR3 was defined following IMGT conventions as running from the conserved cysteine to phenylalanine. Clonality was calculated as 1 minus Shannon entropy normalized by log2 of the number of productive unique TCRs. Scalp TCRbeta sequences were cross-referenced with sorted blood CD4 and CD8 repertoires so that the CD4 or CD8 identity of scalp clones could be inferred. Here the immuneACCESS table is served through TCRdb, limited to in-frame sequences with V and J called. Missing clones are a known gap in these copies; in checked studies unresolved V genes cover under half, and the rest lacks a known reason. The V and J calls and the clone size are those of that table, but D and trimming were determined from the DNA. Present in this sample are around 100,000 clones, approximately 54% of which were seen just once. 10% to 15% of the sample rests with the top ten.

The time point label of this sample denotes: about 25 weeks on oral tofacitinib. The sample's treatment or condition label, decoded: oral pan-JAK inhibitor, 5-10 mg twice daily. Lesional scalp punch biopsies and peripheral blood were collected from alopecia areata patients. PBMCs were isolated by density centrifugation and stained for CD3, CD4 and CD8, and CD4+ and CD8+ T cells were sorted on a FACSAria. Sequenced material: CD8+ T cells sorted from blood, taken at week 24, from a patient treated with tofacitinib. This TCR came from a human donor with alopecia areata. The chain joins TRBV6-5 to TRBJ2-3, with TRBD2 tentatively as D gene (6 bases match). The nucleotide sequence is TGTGCCAGCAGTTACGCGGGGTTTAGCACAGATACGCAGTATTTT. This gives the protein CASSYAGFSTDTQYF.